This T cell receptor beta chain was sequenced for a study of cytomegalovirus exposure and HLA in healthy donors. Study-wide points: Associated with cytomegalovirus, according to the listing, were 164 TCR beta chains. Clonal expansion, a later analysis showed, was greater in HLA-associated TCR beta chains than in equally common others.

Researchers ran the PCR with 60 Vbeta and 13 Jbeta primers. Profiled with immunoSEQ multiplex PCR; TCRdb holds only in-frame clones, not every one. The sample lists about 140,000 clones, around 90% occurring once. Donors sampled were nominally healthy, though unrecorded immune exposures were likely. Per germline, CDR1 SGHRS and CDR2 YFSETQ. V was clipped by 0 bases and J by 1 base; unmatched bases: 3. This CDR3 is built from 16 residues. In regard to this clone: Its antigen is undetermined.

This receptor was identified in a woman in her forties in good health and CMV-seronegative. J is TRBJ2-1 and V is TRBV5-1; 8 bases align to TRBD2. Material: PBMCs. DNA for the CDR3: TGCGCCAGCAGCTTGGATCCTAGCGGGTCCTACAATGAGCAGTTCTTC. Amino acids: CASSLDPSGSYNEQFF.